The 19 T cell receptor beta chains below all came from one sample that was sequenced in a study of follicular helper T cells after annual influenza vaccination. Sample time point: 2014-2015 season, pre-vaccination. The repertoire was sequenced with immunoSEQ multiplex PCR; TCRdb's copy has only in-frame clones and lacks some. The sample has roughly 27,000 clones, roughly 80% seen once. The source material was CXCR5+ CD38- circulating T follicular helper cells from blood, sampled on the day of influenza vaccination. The subset denotes: circulating Tfh, non-naive CD4+CXCR5+PD-1+ (ICOS+CD38+ or ICOS-CD38-). The receptors come from an adult who received the influenza vaccine.

The chain couples TRBV7-6 to TRBJ1-6, with D uncertain. The CDR3 consists of 15 residues. V was cut by 6 bases and J by 12 bases, with 21 bases left in between. CDR1 is SGHVS and CDR2 is FNYEAQ in the germline V gene. The CDR3: CASSQNTGRTEPLHF. The CDR3 nucleotides read TGTGCCAGCAGTCAAAATACCGGGAGAACGGAACCCCTCCACTTT.

The chain combines TRBV6-1 with TRBJ1-2; D ambiguous. V lost 6 bases and J lost 2, with 10 bases in between. Germline CDR1 reads MNHNS; CDR2 reads SASEGT. This CDR3 is 13 amino acids long. The CDR3 sequence: CASREHQNYGYTF. CDR3 sequence (DNA): TGTGCCAGCAGGGAACATCAGAACTATGGCTACACCTTC.

The chain is built from TRBV30 and TRBJ2-7; perhaps TRBD1 as D (5 bases). Per germline, CDR1 GTSNPN and CDR2 SVGIG (reference sequence). This CDR3 has 13 amino acids. V was trimmed by 2 bases and J by 4 bases, leaving 12 bases between them. The DNA of the CDR3 is TGTGCCTGGAGTAAGTCAGGACAATACGAGCAGTACTTC. Its protein product is CAWSKSGQYEQYF. Full variable domain (remainder filled in from reference TRBV30 and TRBJ2-7): SQTIHQWPATLVQPVGSPLSLECTVEGTSNPNLYWYRQAAGRGLQLLFYSVGIGQISSEVPQNLSASRPQDRQFILSSKKLLLSDSGFYLCAWSKSGQYEQYFGPGTRLTVT.

This clone has a handful of counts. The rearrangement joins TRBV6-1 to TRBJ1-2; 8 bases agree with TRBD1. J lost 7 bases, V lost 5 bases, and 9 bases had no gene match. CDR3 length: 14 residues. Germline lookup yields CDR1 MNHNS and CDR2 SASEGT. CDR3 amino acids: CASSPGQVLGGYTF. The CDR3 bases are TGTGCCAGCAGTCCGGGACAGGTATTGGGTGGCTACACCTTC.

V and J are TRBV9 and TRBJ1-6; 9 bases are a match to TRBD1. CDR3 size: 14 residues. Germline-derived CDR1 and CDR2 are SGDLS and YYNGEE. Unmatched junction bases numbered 4, after V lost 4 bases and J lost 8 bases. Here the CDR3 reads CASSTGGTDSPLHF. Written as DNA, the CDR3 is TGTGCCAGCAGCACAGGGGGCACAGATTCACCCCTCCACTTT.

The chain is built from TRBV6-1 and TRBJ1-1, with D maybe TRBD1 (6 bases). Trimming removed 6 bases at V and 2 bases at J, with 10 bases between. Per germline, CDR1 MNHNS and CDR2 SASEGT. This CDR3 has 13 residues. CDR3 in amino acids: CASSGQPNTEAFF. CDR3 nucleotide sequence: TGTGCCAGCAGCGGACAGCCTAACACTGAAGCTTTCTTT.

The rearrangement links TRBV19 to TRBJ2-2, with D perhaps matching TRBD1 (5 bases). The V gene's germline CDR1 is LNHDA and CDR2 SQIVND (reference sequence). The CDR3 consists of 15 residues. Trimming removed 5 bases from V and 4 bases from J, with 14 bases in between. In nucleotides, the CDR3 is TGTGCCAGTAGTCTCTCCAGGGTGACCACCGGGGAGCTGTTTTTT. Its protein is CASSLSRVTTGELFF.

The chain uses TRBV30 and TRBJ1-4; no definite D call. Germline loops: CDR1 GTSNPN, CDR2 SVGIG (reference sequence). V gave up 4 bases and J gave up 0 bases, with 15 bases separating them. This CDR3 contains 16 residues. CDR3 bases: TGTGCCTGGAAATTCCAGTTAGGAGCAACTAATGAAAAACTGTTTTTT. Amino acid sequence: CAWKFQLGATNEKLFF.

The chain carries TRBV18 and TRBJ1-6, with a possible D match to TRBD1 (5 bases). Trimming cost V 2 bases and J 8 bases, with 13 bases left between them. CDR1 KGHSH and CDR2 LQKENI come from the germline V gene. The CDR3 length is 15 residues. CDR3 amino acids: CASSPEEGVYSPLHF. CDR3 in DNA: TGTGCCAGCTCACCAGAGGAAGGGGTCTATTCACCCCTCCACTTT.

This chain uses TRBV30 with TRBJ1-4, with D maybe TRBD1 (5 bases). This CDR3 is 15 amino acids long. V was shortened by 3 bases and J by 4 bases, with 15 bases between the two germline ends. CDR1 is GTSNPN, CDR2 SVGIG, per germline (reference sequence). CDR3 bases: TGTGCCTGGAGCGTCCCGGGACTCAATAATGAAAAACTGTTTTTT. Translating gives CAWSVPGLNNEKLFF.

The V and J genes are TRBV6-7 and TRBJ2-6; D uncertain. TRBV6-7 is sorted into the ORF group, with uncertain function. Between the trimmed V and J ends, which lost 2 bases and 1 base, there was a span of 21 bases. The CDR3 is 20 amino acids. CDR3 in amino acids: CASSYTEALRSLSGANVLTF. DNA of the CDR3: TGTGCCAGCAGTTACACCGAGGCCCTGAGGAGTTTATCTGGGGCCAACGTCCTGACTTTC.

This clone was counted a single time. The V gene is TRBV28, the J gene TRBJ2-7; D unclear. This CDR3 is 10 amino acids long. The ends were cut back, 8 bases at V and 5 bases at J, with 7 bases in the middle. Per germline, CDR1 MDHEN and CDR2 SYDVKM. CDR3 nucleotides: TGTGCCAGCGGCCGGGACGAGCAGTACTTC. Protein sequence: CASGRDEQYF.

The V and J genes are TRBV5-1 and TRBJ1-6, with D hard to call. Trimming stripped 2 bases from V and 7 bases from J, with 13 bases between. This CDR3 comprises 15 residues. CDR1 and CDR2 (germline): SGHRS, YFSETQ. CDR3 sequence (DNA): TGCGCCAGCAGCTTCCAAACCAAGCCCAATTCACCCCTCCACTTT. Its protein is CASSFQTKPNSPLHF.

This chain connects TRBV7-3 to TRBJ2-7; a weak D match, TRBD2 (5 bases). This CDR3 region has 15 residues. V was cut by 3 bases and J by 3 bases, with 15 bases left in between. Germline values: CDR1 SGHTA, CDR2 FQGTGA. The CDR3 spells CASSLAAGLGYEQYF. CDR3 nucleotides: TGTGCCAGCAGCTTGGCTGCAGGACTGGGCTACGAGCAGTACTTC. The full variable domain, in which reference TRBV7-3 and TRBJ2-7 provide the parts outside the CDR3, is GAGVSQTPSNKVTEKGKYVELRCDPISGHTALYWYRQSLGQGPEFLIYFQGTGAADDSGLPNDRFFAVRPEGSVSTLKIQRTERGDSAVYLCASSLAAGLGYEQYFGPGTRLTVT.

The J gene is TRBJ2-2, the V gene TRBV4-1; D unresolved. Germline V lookup: CDR1 MGHRA, CDR2 YSYEKL. The CDR3 extends over 15 amino acids. V lost 1 base to trimming and J lost 7 bases, with 13 bases between them. For the CDR3, the DNA is TGCGCCAGCAGCCAAGTCGCAGGTTTGGGCGGGGAGCTGTTTTTT. Its protein is CASSQVAGLGGELFF.

The V gene is TRBV19, the J gene TRBJ2-6, with D hard to call. The CDR3 contains 14 residues. Looked up from germline, CDR1 is LNHDA and CDR2 is SQIVND (reference sequence). V lost 7 bases, J lost 4 bases, and 11 bases lay in between. CDR3 protein: CASTGGAGANVLTF. The CDR3 nucleotides are TGTGCCAGTACAGGTGGTGCCGGGGCCAACGTCCTGACTTTC.

The rearrangement uses TRBV5-1 and TRBJ2-5; tentatively, D is TRBD1 (5 bases). This CDR3 has 14 amino acids. Germline assignment: CDR1 SGHRS and CDR2 YFSETQ. V lost 2 bases to trimming and J lost 2 bases, with 10 bases between them. Here the CDR3 reads CASSLGRVQETQYF. In nucleotides, the CDR3 is TGCGCCAGCAGCTTAGGCAGGGTGCAAGAGACCCAGTACTTC.

The V call is TRBV7-2, the J call TRBJ1-4, with D perhaps matching TRBD1 (5 bases). V lost 6 bases, J lost 8 bases, and 13 bases lay in between. The CDR3 runs to 13 residues. The germline CDR1 and CDR2 sequences are SGHTA and FQGNSA. CDR3: CASSGRRGEKLFF. CDR3 DNA: TGTGCCAGCAGTGGTCGTCGGGGGGAAAAACTGTTTTTT.

The J gene is TRBJ1-5, the V gene TRBV10-3; 7 bases agree with TRBD1. Germline V gene data show CDR1 as ENHRY and CDR2 as SYGVKD. This CDR3 comprises 13 residues. V lost 6 bases and J lost 4; bases outside the gene matches: 3. Here the CDR3 reads CAISEQGNQPQHF. The CDR3 DNA reads as TGTGCCATCAGCGAACAGGGGAATCAGCCCCAGCATTTT.